The entry below describes one T cell receptor beta chain. What it binds is unknown. UMI-labeled 5' RACE yielded the TRB cDNA libraries. TCRdb re-called the 5' RACE reads and gives one entry per CDR3 protein, without DNA. The listing contains 55,000 to 75,000 distinct CDR3 sequences. This sample is part of a study of CXCR3-negative and CXCR3-positive naive CD8 T cells. Germline lookup yields CDR1 SQVTM and CDR2 ANQGSEA. The CDR3 loop spans 16 amino acids. Findings and caveats of the study: The study found more hydrophobic TRB CDR3s in CXCR3-positive naive cells than in CXCR3-negative naive cells. Surface CD5 was comparable between naive subsets; TCR strength was inferred from TRB CDR3 properties.

This TCR was sampled from a human donor in good health. Some clones in this sample may be carry-over from other donors' samples. V and J are TRBV29-1 and TRBJ2-7; the D call from TCRdb, TRBD2, cannot be confirmed without DNA. Sequencing was carried out using naive CXCR3+ CD8+ T cells from blood. Regarding subset: CD45RO-CCR7+CD27+CD95- naive CD8+ T cells expressing CXCR3 (TNR3+). CDR3: CSVEGTPTEPSYEQYF.